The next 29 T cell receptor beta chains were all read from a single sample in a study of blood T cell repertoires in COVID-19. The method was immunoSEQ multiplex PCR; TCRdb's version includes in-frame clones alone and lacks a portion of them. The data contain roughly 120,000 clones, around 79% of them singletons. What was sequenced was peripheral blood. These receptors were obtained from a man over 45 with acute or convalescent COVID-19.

The CDR3 bases are TGTGCCAGTACGGGACAGGGGAACGGGGAGCTGTTTTTT. Translated, it gives CASTGQGNGELFF. This sequence joins TRBV19 and TRBJ2-2; 10 bases align to TRBD1. The CDR3 covers 13 residues. CDR1 and CDR2 from the germline V gene are LNHDA and SQIVND (reference sequence). V was pared by 7 bases and J by 7 bases, with 3 bases of the junction left unmatched. Combining the CDR3 with reference TRBV19 and TRBJ2-2 gives the whole variable domain DGGITQSPKYLFRKEGQNVTLSCEQNLNHDAMYWYRQDPGQGLRLIYYSQIVNDFQKGDIAEGYSVSREKKESFPLTVTSAQKNPTAFYLCASTGQGNGELFFGEGSRLTVL.

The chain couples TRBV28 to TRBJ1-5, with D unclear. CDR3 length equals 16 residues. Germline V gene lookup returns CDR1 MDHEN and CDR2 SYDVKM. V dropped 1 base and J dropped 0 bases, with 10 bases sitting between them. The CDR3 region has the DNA TGTGCCAGCAGTTTATCTGAGTCTAATAGCAATCAGCCCCAGCATTTT. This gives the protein CASSLSESNSNQPQHF.

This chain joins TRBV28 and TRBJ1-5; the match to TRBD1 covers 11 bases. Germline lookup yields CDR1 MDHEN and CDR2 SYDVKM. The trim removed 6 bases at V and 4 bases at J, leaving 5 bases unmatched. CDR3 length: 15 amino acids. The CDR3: CASRGTGGRNQPQHF. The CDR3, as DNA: TGTGCCAGCAGGGGGACAGGGGGTCGAAATCAGCCCCAGCATTTT.

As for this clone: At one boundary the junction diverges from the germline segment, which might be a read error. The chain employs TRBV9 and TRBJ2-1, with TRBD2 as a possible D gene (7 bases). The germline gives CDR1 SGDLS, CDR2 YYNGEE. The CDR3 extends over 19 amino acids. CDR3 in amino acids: CARSVGLTGGGPTYNEQFF. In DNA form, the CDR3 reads TGTGCCCGCAGCGTAGGACTAACTGGGGGGGGGCCTACGTACAATGAGCAGTTCTTC.

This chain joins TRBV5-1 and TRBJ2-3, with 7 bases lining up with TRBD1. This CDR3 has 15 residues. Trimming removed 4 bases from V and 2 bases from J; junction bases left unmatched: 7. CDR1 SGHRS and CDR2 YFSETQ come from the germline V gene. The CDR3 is CASSPGTVVTDTQYF. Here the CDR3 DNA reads TGCGCCAGCAGCCCCGGGACAGTCGTCACAGATACGCAGTATTTT. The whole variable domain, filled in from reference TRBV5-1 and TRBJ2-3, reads KAGVTQTPRYLIKTRGQQVTLSCSPISGHRSVSWYQQTPGQGLQFLFEYFSETQRNKGNFPGRFSGRQFSNSRSEMNVSTLELGDSALYLCASSPGTVVTDTQYFGPGTRLTVL.

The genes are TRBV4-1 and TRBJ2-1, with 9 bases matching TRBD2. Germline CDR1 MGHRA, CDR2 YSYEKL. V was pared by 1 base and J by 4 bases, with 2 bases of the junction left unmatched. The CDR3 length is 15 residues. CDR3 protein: CASSQAAGGYNEQFF. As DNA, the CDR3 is TGCGCCAGCAGCCAAGCAGCGGGAGGTTACAATGAGCAGTTCTTC.

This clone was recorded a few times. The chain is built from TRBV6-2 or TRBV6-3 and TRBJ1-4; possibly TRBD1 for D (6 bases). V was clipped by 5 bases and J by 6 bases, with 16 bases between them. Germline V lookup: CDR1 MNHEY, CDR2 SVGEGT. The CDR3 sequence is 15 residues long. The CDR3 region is CASSRDNGEHEKLFF. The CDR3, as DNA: TGTGCCAGCAGTAGGGACAACGGGGAGCATGAAAAACTGTTTTTT.

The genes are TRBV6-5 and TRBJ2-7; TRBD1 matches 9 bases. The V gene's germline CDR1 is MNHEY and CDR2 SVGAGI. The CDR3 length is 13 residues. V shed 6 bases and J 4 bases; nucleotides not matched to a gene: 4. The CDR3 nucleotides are TGTGCCAGCAGATGGACAGGGGATTACGAGCAGTACTTC. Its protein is CASRWTGDYEQYF.

CDR3 in DNA: TGTGCCAGCAGTTTGGGGGGACCCCTCCACTTT. Encoded protein: CASSLGGPLHF. This rearrangement joins TRBV12-3 or TRBV12-4 to TRBJ1-6, with a tentative D call TRBD1 (5 bases). V was cut by 3 bases and J by 12 bases, with 6 bases left in between. The CDR3 length is 11 residues.

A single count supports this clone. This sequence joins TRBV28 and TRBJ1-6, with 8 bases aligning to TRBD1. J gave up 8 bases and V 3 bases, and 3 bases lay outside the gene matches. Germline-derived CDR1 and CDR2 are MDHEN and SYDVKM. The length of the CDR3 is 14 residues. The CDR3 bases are TGTGCCAGCAGTTTCCCCAGGGGGCATTCACCCCTCCACTTT. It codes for CASSFPRGHSPLHF.

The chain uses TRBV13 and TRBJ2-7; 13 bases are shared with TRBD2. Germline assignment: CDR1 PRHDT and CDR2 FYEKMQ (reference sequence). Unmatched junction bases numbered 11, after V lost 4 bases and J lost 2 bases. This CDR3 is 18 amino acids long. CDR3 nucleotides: TGTGCCAGCAGCTCCCTGACTAGCGGGGGGCCCCCCCCCTACGAGCAGTACTTC. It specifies CASSSLTSGGPPPYEQYF. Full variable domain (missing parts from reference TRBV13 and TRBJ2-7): AAGVIQSPRHLIKEKRETATLKCYPIPRHDTVYWYQQGPGQDPQFLISFYEKMQSDKGSIPDRFSAQQFSDYHSELNMSSLELGDSALYFCASSSLTSGGPPPYEQYFGPGTRLTVT.

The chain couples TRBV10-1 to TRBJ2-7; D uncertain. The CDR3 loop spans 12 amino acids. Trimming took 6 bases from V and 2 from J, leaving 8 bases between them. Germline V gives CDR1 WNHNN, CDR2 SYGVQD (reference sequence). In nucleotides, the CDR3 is TGCGCCAGCAGCTCGAGCACCTACGAGCAGTACTTC. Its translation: CASSSSTYEQYF.

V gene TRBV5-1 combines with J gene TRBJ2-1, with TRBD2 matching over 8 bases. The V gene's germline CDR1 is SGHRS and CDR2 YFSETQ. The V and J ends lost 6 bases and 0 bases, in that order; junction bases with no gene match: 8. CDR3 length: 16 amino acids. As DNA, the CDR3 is TGCGCCAGCAAGTTGGCGGGGGGCCCCTCCTACAATGAGCAGTTCTTC. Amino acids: CASKLAGGPSYNEQFF.

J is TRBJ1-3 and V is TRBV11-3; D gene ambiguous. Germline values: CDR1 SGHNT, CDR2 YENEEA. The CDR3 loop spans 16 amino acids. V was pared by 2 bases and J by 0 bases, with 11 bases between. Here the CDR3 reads CASSLPPRISGNTIYF. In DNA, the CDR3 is TGTGCCAGCAGCTTACCACCCAGGATCTCTGGAAACACCATATATTTT.

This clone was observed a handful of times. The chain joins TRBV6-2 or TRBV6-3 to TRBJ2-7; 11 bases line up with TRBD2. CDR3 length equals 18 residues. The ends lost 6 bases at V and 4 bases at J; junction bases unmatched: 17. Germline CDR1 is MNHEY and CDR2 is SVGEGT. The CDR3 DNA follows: TGTGCCAGCAGCCCGCCCCCTCTAGCGGGAGGAAGACAATACGAGCAGTACTTC. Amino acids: CASSPPPLAGGRQYEQYF.

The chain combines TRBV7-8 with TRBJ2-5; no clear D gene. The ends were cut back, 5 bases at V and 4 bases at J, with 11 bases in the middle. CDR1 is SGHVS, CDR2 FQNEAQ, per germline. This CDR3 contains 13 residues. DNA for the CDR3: TGTGCCAGCAGCAGTATCTGGCTAGAGACCCAGTACTTC. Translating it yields CASSSIWLETQYF.

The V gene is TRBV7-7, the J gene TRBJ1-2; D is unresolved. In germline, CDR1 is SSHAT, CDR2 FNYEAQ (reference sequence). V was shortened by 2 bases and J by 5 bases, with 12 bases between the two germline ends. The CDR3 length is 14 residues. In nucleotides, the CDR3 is TGTGCCAGCAGCTTATTCCCGACACCGTATGGCTACACCTTC. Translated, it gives CASSLFPTPYGYTF.

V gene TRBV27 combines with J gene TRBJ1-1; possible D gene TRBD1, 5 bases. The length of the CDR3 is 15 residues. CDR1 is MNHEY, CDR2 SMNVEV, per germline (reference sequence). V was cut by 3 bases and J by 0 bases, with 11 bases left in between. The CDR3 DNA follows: TGTGCCAGCAGTTTTCGTTGGACACTGAACACTGAAGCTTTCTTT. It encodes CASSFRWTLNTEAFF.

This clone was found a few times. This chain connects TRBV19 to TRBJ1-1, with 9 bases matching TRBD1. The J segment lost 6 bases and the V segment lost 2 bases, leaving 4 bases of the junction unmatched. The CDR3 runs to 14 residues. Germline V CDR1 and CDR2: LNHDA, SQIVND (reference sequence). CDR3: CASSITGGSAEAFF. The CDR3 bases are TGTGCCAGTAGTATAACAGGGGGCAGCGCTGAAGCTTTCTTT.

CDR3 bases: TGCGCCAGCAGCCCAGGCCCGGGAGGGCCCTTTTACAATGAGCAGTTCTTC. It encodes CASSPGPGGPFYNEQFF. The chain combines TRBV5-1 with TRBJ2-1; 8 bases match TRBD2. The CDR3 runs to 17 residues. Germline V gives CDR1 SGHRS, CDR2 YFSETQ. After removal of 4 bases from V and 4 bases from J, the junction contained 13 bases not matched to a gene.

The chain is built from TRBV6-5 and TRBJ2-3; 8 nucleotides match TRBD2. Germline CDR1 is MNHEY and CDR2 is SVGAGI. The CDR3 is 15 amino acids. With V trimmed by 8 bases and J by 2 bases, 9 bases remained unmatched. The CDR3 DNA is TGTGCCAGCTCTGGACTAGCCGTCGTCACAGATACGCAGTATTTT. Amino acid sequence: CASSGLAVVTDTQYF.

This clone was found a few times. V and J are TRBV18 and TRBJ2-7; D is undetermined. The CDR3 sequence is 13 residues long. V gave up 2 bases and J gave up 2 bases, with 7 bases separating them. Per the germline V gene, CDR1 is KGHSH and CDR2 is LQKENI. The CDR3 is CASSPNSTYEQYF. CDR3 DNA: TGTGCCAGCTCACCAAACAGTACCTACGAGCAGTACTTC.

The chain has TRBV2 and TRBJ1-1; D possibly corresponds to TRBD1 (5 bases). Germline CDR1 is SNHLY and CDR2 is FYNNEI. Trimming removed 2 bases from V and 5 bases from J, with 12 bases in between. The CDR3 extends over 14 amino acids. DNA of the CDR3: TGTGCCAGCAGTGAAATGGGGCAGGGAACTGAAGCTTTCTTT. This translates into CASSEMGQGTEAFF.

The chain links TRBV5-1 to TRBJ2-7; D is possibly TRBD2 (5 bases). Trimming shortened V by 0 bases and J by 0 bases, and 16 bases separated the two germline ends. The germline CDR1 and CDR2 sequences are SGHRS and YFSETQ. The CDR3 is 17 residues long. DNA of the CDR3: TGCGCCAGCAGCTTGGCCGCTAGGACGGGAAGCTCCTACGAGCAGTACTTC. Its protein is CASSLAARTGSSYEQYF.

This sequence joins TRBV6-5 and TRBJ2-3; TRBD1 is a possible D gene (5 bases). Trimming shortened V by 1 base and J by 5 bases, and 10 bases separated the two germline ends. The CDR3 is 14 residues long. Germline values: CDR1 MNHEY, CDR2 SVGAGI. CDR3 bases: TGTGCCAGCAGTTACTGGCAGGGTGAAGATACGCAGTATTTT. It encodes CASSYWQGEDTQYF.

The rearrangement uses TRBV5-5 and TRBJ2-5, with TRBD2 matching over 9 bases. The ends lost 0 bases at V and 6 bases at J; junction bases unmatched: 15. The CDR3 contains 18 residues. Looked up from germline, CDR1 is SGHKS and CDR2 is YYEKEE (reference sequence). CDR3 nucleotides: TGTGCCAGCAGCTTGGTGTTGGTAGCGGGAGATTTCAGGAAGACCCAGTACTTC. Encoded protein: CASSLVLVAGDFRKTQYF.

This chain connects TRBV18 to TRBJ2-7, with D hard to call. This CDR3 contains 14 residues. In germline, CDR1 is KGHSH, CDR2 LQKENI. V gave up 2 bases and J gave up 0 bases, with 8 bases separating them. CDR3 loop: CASSPKNTSYEQYF. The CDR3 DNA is TGTGCCAGCTCACCAAAGAACACCTCCTACGAGCAGTACTTC.

The CDR3 spells CASPSTRDCYYEQYF. Here the CDR3 DNA reads TGTGCCAGCCCAAGCACCAGGGACTGTTACTACGAGCAGTACTTC. This sequence joins TRBV18 and TRBJ2-7, with a tentative D call TRBD2 (6 bases). V was clipped by 8 bases and J by 3 bases, with 20 bases between them. Germline V CDR1 and CDR2: KGHSH, LQKENI. The CDR3 is 15 residues long.

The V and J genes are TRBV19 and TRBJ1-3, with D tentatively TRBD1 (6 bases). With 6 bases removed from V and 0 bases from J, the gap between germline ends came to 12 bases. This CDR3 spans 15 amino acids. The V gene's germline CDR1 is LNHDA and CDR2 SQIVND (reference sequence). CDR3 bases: TGTGCCAGTAGCGGGGCCAGGGGCTCTGGAAACACCATATATTTT. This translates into CASSGARGSGNTIYF.